The 28 T cell receptor beta chains listed next were all sequenced from one sample in a study of neurological immune-mediated disorders. TCRdb re-called the 5' RACE reads with MiXCR, one entry per CDR3 protein. The repertoire has fewer than 65,000 distinct CDR3 sequences, 10% of them found once; the top ten carry roughly 5.3%. The sequenced sample was PBMCs. These receptors were obtained from a man in his 70s with HTLV-1-associated myelopathy (HAM/TSP).

V is TRBV10-1 and J is TRBJ1-1; 12 nucleotides match TRBD1. The junction had 12 bases not matched to a gene; V was cut back by 9 bases and J by 10 bases. CDR1 is WNHNN and CDR2 is SYGVQD in the germline V gene (reference sequence). The CDR3 spans 14 residues. CDR3 nucleotide sequence: TGCGCCAGTCTTGGGACAGGGGGCGGTGGAGTAGCTTTCTTT. The encoded protein is CASLGTGGGGVAFF.

This clonotype was counted between two and nine times. One end of the junction fails to match germline, which may point to a read error. The chain employs TRBV28 and TRBJ1-4; TRBD1 aligns across 8 bases. The germline CDR1 and CDR2 sequences are MDHEN and SYDVKM. CDR3 size: 16 residues. CDR3 residues: CASSPGAGGAGDKLFF. The CDR3 nucleotides are TGCGCCAGCAGTCCTGGGGCAGGGGGCGCGGGAGATAAACTGTTTTTT.

At least ten counts were recorded for this clonotype. The J gene is TRBJ2-7, the V gene TRBV5-6; D not certain. V was pared by 2 bases and J by 0 bases, with 12 bases between. This CDR3 is 15 amino acids long. In germline, CDR1 is SGHDT, CDR2 YYEEEE. CDR3 nucleotides: TGTGCCAGCAGCTTCAAGGAGTTGGGCTCCTACGAGCAGTACTTC. It yields the protein CASSFKELGSYEQYF. Full variable domain (rest looked up from reference TRBV5-6 and TRBJ2-7): DAGVTQSPTHLIKTRGQQVTLRCSPKSGHDTVSWYQQALGQGPQFIFQYYEEEERQRGNFPDRFSGHQFPNYSSELNVNALLLGDSALYLCASSFKELGSYEQYFGPGTRLTVT.

To note about this clonotype: A much bigger clone sits one base away, suggesting this may be a read error. The V call is TRBV6-2 or TRBV6-3, the J call TRBJ2-7; 8 nucleotides match TRBD2. Germline values: CDR1 MNHEY, CDR2 SVGEGT. The ends lost 6 bases at V and 7 bases at J; junction bases unmatched: 11. The length of the CDR3 is 14 residues. The CDR3 nucleotides read TGTGCCAGCAGCCCCCTGGGACTAGAGGGTGAGCAGTACTTC. This translates into CASSPLGLEGEQYF.

In its sample, this clonotype was seen many times. The rearrangement joins TRBV12-3 or TRBV12-4 to TRBJ2-5, with unresolved D. This CDR3 is built from 12 residues. Trimming left V 6 bases short and J 0 bases short, with 5 bases between. This chain's CDR3 is CASSRYQETQYF. The DNA of the CDR3 is TGTGCCAGCAGCCGGTACCAAGAGACCCAGTACTTC.

The sample holds many counts of this clonotype. This chain links TRBV6-1 with TRBJ2-5, with TRBD2 identical over 12 bases. Looked up from germline, CDR1 is MNHNS and CDR2 is SASEGT. This CDR3 has 16 residues. V lost 5 bases and J lost 2; bases outside the gene matches: 6. DNA of the CDR3: TGTGCCAGCAGTTCCTGGCTAGCGGGAGGGCAAGAGACCCAGTACTTC. Translating it yields CASSSWLAGGQETQYF.

The table lists this clonotype with many counts. CDR3 nucleotide sequence: TGTGCCAGCAGCTTAGTACAGGGGGTTACCGGGGAGCTGTTTTTT. Translation: CASSLVQGVTGELFF. The genes are TRBV7-2 and TRBJ2-2; 8 nucleotides match TRBD1. Losses at the gene ends were 1 base for V and 5 bases for J; bases not matched to a gene: 3. Germline CDR1 and CDR2: SGHTA and FQGNSA. This CDR3 is 15 amino acids long.

This chain joins TRBV3-1 and TRBJ1-1; D is uncertain. V was trimmed by 4 bases and J by 4 bases, leaving 10 bases between them. The CDR3 covers 13 residues. The germline V gene encodes CDR1 LGHDT and CDR2 YNNKEL (reference sequence). The CDR3 region is CASSLGKGTEAFF. The DNA of the CDR3 is TGTGCCAGCAGCCTTGGGAAGGGCACTGAAGCTTTCTTT.

This clonotype was picked up many times. The chain joins TRBV6-2 or TRBV6-3 to TRBJ1-5; D remains ambiguous. The CDR3 loop spans 12 amino acids. Trimming cost V 5 bases and J 8 bases, with 10 bases left between them. CDR1 and CDR2 (germline): MNHEY, SVGEGT. CDR3 region: CASSRSGEPQHF. As DNA, the CDR3 is TGTGCCAGCAGTCGGTCCGGGGAGCCCCAGCATTTT.

In this sample, this clonotype turned up many times. The genes are TRBV12-3 or TRBV12-4 and TRBJ2-4; TRBD2 agrees at 8 bases. J lost 11 bases, V lost 6 bases, and 12 bases had no gene match. The CDR3 sequence is 14 residues long. Written as DNA, the CDR3 is TGTGCCAGCAGCCGGGGGACTAGAAATTCGGTTCAGTACTTC. Translation: CASSRGTRNSVQYF.

This clonotype was counted many times. The rearrangement uses TRBV7-2 and TRBJ2-7; D possibly corresponds to TRBD1 (6 bases). Germline-derived CDR1 and CDR2 are SGHTA and FQGNSA. The ends were cut back, 5 bases at V and 2 bases at J, with 19 bases in the middle. The CDR3 runs 16 residues. CDR3 DNA: TGTGCCAGCAGCCTCCCGAATGGACAGCCCACCTACGAGCAGTACTTC. This translates into CASSLPNGQPTYEQYF.

In this sample, this clonotype turned up many times. V and J are TRBV5-4 and TRBJ2-7; perhaps TRBD2 as D (6 bases). CDR1 is SGHNT, CDR2 YYREEE, per germline (reference sequence). The CDR3 covers 14 residues. Trimming took 3 bases from V and 0 from J, leaving 10 bases between them. This chain's CDR3 is CASSSPGLSYEQYF. CDR3 nucleotide sequence: TGTGCCAGCAGCTCGCCGGGACTCTCCTACGAGCAGTACTTC.

The chain uses TRBV20-1 and TRBJ2-7; D is possibly TRBD2 (5 bases). The CDR3 sequence is 14 residues long. Trimming pared 3 bases from V and 0 bases from J, leaving 12 bases between. Germline V gene data show CDR1 as DFQATT and CDR2 as SNEGSKA (reference sequence). DNA of the CDR3: TGCAGTGCTAGGCGCCACCGGGGCTCCTACGAGCAGTACTTC. Translating gives CSARRHRGSYEQYF.

This clonotype occurred many times. The rearrangement uses TRBV20-1 and TRBJ2-5; possibly TRBD2 for D (6 bases). The germline CDR1 and CDR2 sequences are DFQATT and SNEGSKA (reference sequence). The V gene lost 2 bases and the J gene lost 2 bases, with 18 bases spanning the gap. The CDR3 has 16 amino acids. For the CDR3, the DNA is TGCAGTGCTAGACCCGGCCTAGGAGGGAAGCAAGAGACCCAGTACTTC. Translation gives CSARPGLGGKQETQYF.

This clonotype has ten or more counts. The rearrangement links TRBV7-2 to TRBJ2-3; 12 bases are shared with TRBD2. This CDR3 region has 17 residues. Germline V gene lookup returns CDR1 SGHTA and CDR2 FQGNSA. After removal of 7 bases from V and 2 bases from J, the junction contained 10 bases not matched to a gene. CDR3 in DNA: TGTGCCAGCACCGACCAACCTAGCGGGAGGGTCACAGATACGCAGTATTTT. Its translation: CASTDQPSGRVTDTQYF.

This clonotype was counted at least ten times. This chain uses TRBV21-1 with TRBJ2-3; the D call TRBD1 from the table was never checked on the DNA. TRBV21-1 is a documented pseudogene. This CDR3 comprises 18 residues. CDR3 amino acids: CASSKDGQGKGGTDTQYF. CDR3 bases: TGTGCCAGCAGCAAAGACGGCCAAGGAAAGGGAGGCACAGATACGCAGTATTTT.

This clonotype was seen many times. V is TRBV5-1 and J is TRBJ2-7; D may be TRBD2 (7 bases). CDR3 length: 17 residues. V lost 1 base and J 6 bases, leaving 23 bases between the germline ends. CDR1 and CDR2 (germline): SGHRS, YFSETQ. CDR3 sequence (DNA): TGCGCCAGCAGCTTGTTGGAGGCGGGGGCGCGAACTCGCGAGCAGTACTTC. This gives the protein CASSLLEAGARTREQYF. The full variable domain, completed using reference TRBV5-1 and TRBJ2-7, is KAGVTQTPRYLIKTRGQQVTLSCSPISGHRSVSWYQQTPGQGLQFLFEYFSETQRNKGNFPGRFSGRQFSNSRSEMNVSTLELGDSALYLCASSLLEAGARTREQYFGPGTRLTVT.

The chain employs TRBV6-5 and TRBJ2-1, with TRBD1 matching 7 bases. The J segment lost 9 bases and the V segment lost 6 bases, leaving 11 bases of the junction unmatched. Germline V gives CDR1 MNHEY, CDR2 SVGAGI. There are 14 residues in the CDR3. CDR3 region: CASSRPPTGSEQFF. The CDR3 DNA sequence: TGTGCCAGCAGCCGACCTCCGACAGGGAGTGAGCAGTTCTTC.

This clonotype was seen many times. The V and J genes are TRBV11-2 and TRBJ2-1, with a tentative D call TRBD2 (5 bases). This CDR3 has 15 residues. With 1 base removed from V and 7 bases from J, the gap between germline ends came to 14 bases. Germline CDR1 SGHAT, CDR2 FQNNGV. CDR3: CASSLGGMGKNEQFF. CDR3 nucleotide sequence: TGTGCCAGCAGCTTAGGAGGGATGGGTAAGAATGAGCAGTTCTTC.

The sample holds many counts of this clonotype. The chain joins TRBV6-6 to TRBJ1-5; 10 nucleotides agree with TRBD1. Germline assignment: CDR1 MNHNY and CDR2 SVGAGI (reference sequence). CDR3 length: 16 residues. With V trimmed by 4 bases and J by 6 bases, 9 bases remained unmatched. Here the CDR3 reads CASSSRDRGRIQPQHF. CDR3 DNA: TGTGCCAGCAGTTCCCGTGACAGGGGGCGCATTCAGCCCCAGCATTTT.

This clonotype was detected many times. The CDR3 nucleotides are TGTGCCAGCTCATTGGGGAGTACCAAAAACATTCAGTACTTC. It specifies CASSLGSTKNIQYF. This rearrangement joins TRBV18 to TRBJ2-4; maybe TRBD2 (5 bases). CDR3 length: 14 amino acids. From germline, CDR1 is KGHSH and CDR2 LQKENI. Trimming removed 5 bases from V and 2 bases from J, with 10 bases in between.

The table lists this clonotype with many counts. The V and J genes are TRBV14 and TRBJ1-2, with D tentatively TRBD1 (5 bases). Germline CDR1 and CDR2: SGHDN and FVKESK. CDR3 length: 14 amino acids. Trimming took off 2 bases at V and 7 bases at J, with 14 bases between the two ends. For the CDR3, the DNA is TGTGCCAGCAGCCAACAAACAGGACTCGGTGGCTACACCTTC. Residues: CASSQQTGLGGYTF.

This clonotype is classed as medium-sized. The J gene is TRBJ2-1, the V gene TRBV7-9, with 8 bases that match TRBD1. The V gene's germline CDR1 is SEHNR and CDR2 FQNEAQ (reference sequence). The V segment lost 6 bases and the J segment 8 bases; nucleotides outside the gene matches: 6. This CDR3 has 13 amino acids. The CDR3 here is CASRVDRGDEQFF. DNA for the CDR3: TGTGCCAGCAGGGTTGACAGGGGAGATGAGCAGTTCTTC.

The genes are TRBV27 and TRBJ2-3, with 10 bases fitting TRBD2. CDR1 and CDR2 (germline): MNHEY, SMNVEV (reference sequence). The CDR3 consists of 15 residues. The V and J ends lost 4 bases and 6 bases, in that order; junction bases with no gene match: 7. The DNA for the CDR3 is TGTGCCAGCAGTTACGGGACTAGCGTTGATGATACGCAGTATTTT. Its protein is CASSYGTSVDDTQYF.

In its sample, this clonotype was seen many times. The chain employs TRBV20-1 and TRBJ2-7, with D unresolved. This CDR3 comprises 11 residues. The V and J ends lost 0 bases and 6 bases respectively, with 6 bases between them. The V gene's germline CDR1 is DFQATT and CDR2 SNEGSKA (reference sequence). The chain's CDR3 is CSARDSIEQYF. CDR3 bases: TGCAGTGCTAGAGATTCGATCGAGCAGTACTTC.

This clonotype was seen many times. The chain links TRBV12-3 or TRBV12-4 to TRBJ2-3; D possibly corresponds to TRBD1 (5 bases). Trimming pared 7 bases from V and 5 bases from J, leaving 13 bases between. The CDR3 is made up of 13 amino acids. The CDR3 nucleotides read TGTGCCAGCACTCGATCCCAGGGAGATACGCAGTATTTT. Protein product: CASTRSQGDTQYF.

This clonotype came up many times. The V call is TRBV20-1, the J call TRBJ1-5; 9 bases align to TRBD1. V was clipped by 2 bases and J by 7 bases; unmatched bases: 12. The V gene's germline CDR1 is DFQATT and CDR2 SNEGSKA (reference sequence). This CDR3 contains 16 residues. CDR3 bases: TGCAGTGCTAGACAGAGTCGACAGGGGGAGGGGCAGCCCCAGCATTTT. Amino acids: CSARQSRQGEGQPQHF.

This clonotype was detected many times. V and J are TRBV5-1 and TRBJ2-6; unclear D gene. CDR3 length: 15 residues. Germline CDR1 is SGHRS and CDR2 is YFSETQ. Between the trimmed V and J ends, which lost 0 bases and 2 bases, there was a span of 6 bases. This CDR3 is CASSLGVTGANVLTF. CDR3 in DNA: TGCGCCAGCAGCTTGGGTGTCACTGGGGCCAACGTCCTGACTTTC.